What follows describes a single TCR beta chain. The antigen remains undetermined. These data come from a study of cytomegalovirus exposure and HLA in healthy donors. The overall study: In an earlier analysis, approximately 120 million unique TCR beta sequences were found from approximately 190 million T cells. HLA-typed donors contributed 80 million to 85 million unique TCRs, which were held in an early data release. Overall study findings and caveats: Fewer N-insertions (relative to the approximately 670-donor mean) were reportedly seen in an Asian-associated ancestry cluster in a later analysis.

The PCR contained 60 Vbeta and 13 Jbeta primers. Profiling relied on immunoSEQ multiplex PCR, and the TCRdb table lists in-frame clones only, not all of them. The sample includes 150,000 to 200,000 clones, approximately 80% seen only once; the top ten take roughly 3.2%. Per the germline V gene, CDR1 is LNHDA and CDR2 is SQIVND (reference sequence). This CDR3 is 13 amino acids long. The V and J ends lost 7 bases and 4 bases respectively, with 13 bases between them. The sequence was collected from a man aged 40-49 years in good health and CMV-seropositive. The sequenced sample was PBMCs. This rearrangement joins TRBV19 to TRBJ1-2; D is unclear. CDR3 sequence reads: CASTPGSSYGYTF. The CDR3 nucleotides are TGTGCCAGTACCCCGGGATCCTCCTATGGCTACACCTTC.